The rows below give T cell receptor beta chains drawn from one sample of a study of blood T cell repertoires in COVID-19. This table comes from immunoSEQ multiplex PCR, and its TCRdb copy is limited to in-frame clones, with some not included. The top ten clones hold about 5.4% of a sample with some 120,000 clones, 86% of them seen once. Sequencing was performed on peripheral blood. The receptors here all came from a human donor in a cohort sampled during active COVID-19. Both conserved end residues are part of each CDR3. Each record gives: D gene, J gene, V gene, clone size, CDR3 protein, CDR3 DNA. D genes are given only for firm matches. The size of a clone is reported for some rows only, either as once, few or many, or as a class for expanded clones.

TRBD1	TRBJ1-2	TRBV7-2	NA	CASSSRDSHYYGYTF	TGTGCCAGCAGCTCCCGGGACAGTCATTACTATGGCTACACCTTC
TRBD2	TRBJ2-1	TRBV18	NA	CASSPRTSGSYNEQFF	TGTGCCAGCTCACCTAGGACTAGCGGCTCCTACAATGAGCAGTTCTTC
NA	TRBJ2-3	TRBV6-5	once	CASNSLGSDTQYF	TGTGCCAGCAATTCTCTAGGTTCAGATACGCAGTATTTT
TRBD1	TRBJ2-3	TRBV7-6	NA	CASSDRLTGGPDTQYF	TGTGCCAGCAGCGACCGCTTGACAGGGGGTCCCGATACGCAGTATTTT
NA	TRBJ2-3	TRBV4-3	NA	CASSPGISDSTDTQYF	TGCGCCAGCAGCCCAGGCATATCCGATAGCACAGATACGCAGTATTTT
TRBD2	TRBJ2-3	TRBV7-2	NA	CASSLDVRLAGYTDTQYF	TGTGCCAGCAGCTTAGATGTGAGACTAGCGGGGTACACAGATACGCAGTATTTT
NA	TRBJ1-2	TRBV18	NA	CASSLRTSLTTF	TGTGCCAGCTCCCTCAGGACATCCCTGACTACCTTC
NA	TRBJ1-3	TRBV5-1	once	CASSLVPQATGNTIYF	TGCGCCAGCAGCTTGGTCCCTCAGGCGACTGGAAACACCATATATTTT
TRBD1	TRBJ1-1	TRBV10-2	NA	CASRRDRGQTEAFF	TGCGCCAGCAGGAGGGACAGGGGGCAAACTGAAGCTTTCTTT
TRBD1	TRBJ2-2	TRBV2	NA	CASRSRTGGGELFF	TGTGCCAGCAGGTCCCGGACAGGGGGCGGGGAGCTGTTTTTT
TRBD1	TRBJ2-2	TRBV6-5	NA	CASSRDRGAGELFF	TGTGCCAGCAGTCGGGACAGGGGGGCCGGGGAGCTGTTTTTT
NA	TRBJ1-1	TRBV4-2	NA	CASSQDPGIAEAFF	TGTGCCAGCAGCCAAGATCCAGGGATCGCTGAAGCTTTCTTT
TRBD1	TRBJ2-7	TRBV19	once	CASSILLGQSSYEQYF	TGTGCCAGTAGTATACTACTGGGACAGTCCTCCTACGAGCAGTACTTC
NA	TRBJ1-1	TRBV5-1	NA	CASSHQGTNTEAFF	TGCGCCAGCAGCCACCAGGGGACCAACACTGAAGCTTTCTTT
NA	TRBJ1-1	TRBV28	few	CASSLLTQGGNTEAFF	TGTGCCAGCAGTTTATTAACGCAGGGAGGGAACACTGAAGCTTTCTTT
TRBD1	TRBJ2-7	TRBV2	NA	CASSKQGYEQYF	TGTGCCAGCAGTAAACAGGGGTACGAGCAGTACTTC
NA	TRBJ1-5	TRBV19	once	CASSIETKGPLGPQHF	TGTGCCAGTAGTATAGAGACCAAGGGGCCGCTGGGGCCCCAGCATTTT
NA	TRBJ1-1	TRBV19	NA	CASSGWRRNTEAFF	TGTGCCAGTAGTGGGTGGCGGAGGAACACTGAAGCTTTCTTT
TRBD2	TRBJ2-1	TRBV5-1	NA	CASSTTSGSREQFF	TGCGCCAGCAGTACGACTAGCGGGTCACGTGAGCAGTTCTTC
NA	TRBJ1-2	TRBV19	NA	CASSSRGQGYGYTF	TGTGCCAGTTCTAGCAGGGGCCAAGGATATGGCTACACCTTC
NA	TRBJ2-4	TRBV7-2	NA	CASSLESRIAKNIQYF	TGTGCCAGCAGCTTAGAATCCAGAATAGCCAAAAACATTCAGTACTTC
NA	TRBJ2-1	TRBV5-1	NA	CASSLWTPNNEQFF	TGCGCCAGCAGTCTTTGGACACCCAACAATGAGCAGTTCTTC
NA	TRBJ2-3	TRBV25-1	NA	CASSELLAGTDTQYF	TGTGCCAGCAGTGAATTGCTAGCCGGCACGGATACGCAGTATTTT
NA	TRBJ2-7	TRBV4-1	NA	CASSQGFQATYEQYF	TGCGCCAGCAGCCAAGGATTTCAGGCCACCTACGAGCAGTACTTC
TRBD2	TRBJ2-3	TRBV7-2	NA	CASSLEASGSRGTQYF	TGTGCCAGCAGCTTAGAGGCTAGCGGGAGCCGGGGTACGCAGTATTTT
NA	TRBJ2-2	TRBV27	once	CASSLGRRFRNTGELFF	TGTGCCAGCAGTTTAGGGCGGAGGTTCAGGAACACCGGGGAGCTGTTTTTT
TRBD1	TRBJ2-7	TRBV5-1	NA	CASSLVSGTGFYEQYF	TGCGCCAGCAGCTTAGTTTCCGGGACAGGGTTCTACGAGCAGTACTTC
NA	TRBJ2-1	TRBV25-1	NA	CASSESGIFSYNEQFF	TGTGCCAGCAGTGAATCGGGTATATTCTCCTACAATGAGCAGTTCTTC
TRBD1	TRBJ1-2	TRBV9	NA	CASSGLSGGYGYTF	TGTGCCAGCAGCGGCTTATCAGGGGGCTATGGCTACACCTTC
TRBD1	TRBJ2-1	TRBV18	NA	CASSTGVLASNEQFF	TGTGCCAGCTCAACAGGGGTCCTTGCGTCCAATGAGCAGTTCTTC
NA	TRBJ2-5	TRBV6-5	NA	CASSYMGPDGETQYF	TGTGCCAGCAGTTACATGGGCCCCGATGGAGAGACCCAGTACTTC
NA	TRBJ2-3	TRBV2	NA	CASSVTFSSTDTQYF	TGTGCCAGCAGTGTAACATTCAGTTCCACAGATACGCAGTATTTT
TRBD2	TRBJ2-1	TRBV5-4	NA	CASRRTSGSYNEQFF	TGTGCCAGCAGGCGGACTAGCGGTTCCTACAATGAGCAGTTCTTC
NA	TRBJ2-5	TRBV27	once	CASSAQTRGTQYF	TGTGCCAGCAGTGCTCAAACCCGGGGGACCCAGTACTTC
NA	TRBJ1-1	TRBV29-1	once	CSVTENWNTEAFF	TGCAGCGTCACCGAGAACTGGAACACTGAAGCTTTCTTT
NA	TRBJ2-5	TRBV9	NA	CASSVEHNWERQETQYF	TGTGCCAGCAGCGTAGAACATAACTGGGAGCGGCAAGAGACCCAGTACTTC
NA	TRBJ1-3	TRBV6-6	NA	CASSYGQSPSGNTIYF	TGTGCCAGCAGTTACGGACAGTCGCCCTCTGGAAACACCATATATTTT
NA	TRBJ2-1	TRBV12-3/TRBV12-4	NA	CASSLNSDIQQFF	TGTGCCAGCAGTCTTAACTCCGACATTCAGCAGTTCTTC
NA	TRBJ2-5	TRBV3-1/TRBV3-2	NA	CASSHKPGDYGGTQYF	TGTGCCAGCAGCCACAAACCAGGGGACTACGGGGGAACCCAGTACTTC
NA	TRBJ2-7	TRBV7-9	NA	CASSSDTGSPYEQYF	TGTGCCAGCAGCTCCGACACAGGGTCCCCCTACGAGCAGTACTTC
NA	TRBJ2-4	TRBV29-1	once	CSVGVEPKNIQYF	TGCAGCGTGGGAGTTGAGCCCAAAAACATTCAGTACTTC
TRBD2	TRBJ2-1	TRBV6-6	NA	CASGVAGVYNEQFF	TGTGCCAGCGGGGTAGCGGGAGTCTACAATGAGCAGTTCTTC
NA	TRBJ1-2	TRBV11-2	few	CASSLNSNYGYTF	TGTGCCAGCAGCTTAAACTCTAACTATGGCTACACCTTC
TRBD1	TRBJ1-1	TRBV9	NA	CASSVTGTGATMNTEAFF	TGTGCCAGCAGCGTAACCGGGACAGGGGCCACCATGAACACTGAAGCTTTCTTT
NA	TRBJ2-5	TRBV19	NA	CASSPAGLETQYF	TGTGCCAGTAGTCCAGCGGGCCTAGAGACCCAGTACTTC
TRBD1	TRBJ1-5	TRBV30	NA	CAWRQGAGQPQHF	TGTGCCTGGAGACAGGGGGCAGGGCAGCCCCAGCATTTT
TRBD1	TRBJ1-2	TRBV6-4	NA	CASRQDRLYGYTF	TGTGCCAGCAGACAGGACAGGCTATATGGCTACACCTTC
NA	TRBJ1-1	TRBV7-2	NA	CASSLTRGFNTEAFF	TGTGCCAGCAGCTTAACCAGGGGTTTTAACACTGAAGCTTTCTTT
TRBD2	TRBJ2-3	TRBV7-8	NA	CASSAFTSGRKDTQYF	TGTGCCAGCAGCGCCTTTACTAGCGGGAGAAAAGATACGCAGTATTTT
NA	TRBJ2-7	TRBV30	many	CAWSVPPRAYRTYEQYF	TGTGCCTGGAGTGTTCCCCCCAGGGCTTACCGGACCTACGAGCAGTACTTC
TRBD2	TRBJ2-5	TRBV7-2	NA	CASSLDSGRALETQYF	TGTGCCAGCAGCTTAGATAGCGGGAGGGCCTTGGAGACCCAGTACTTC
NA	TRBJ1-1	TRBV25-1	NA	CASSEFGTPNTEAFF	TGTGCCAGCAGTGAATTTGGTACACCGAACACTGAAGCTTTCTTT
NA	TRBJ2-2	TRBV24-1	NA	CATGEQGDTGELFF	TGTGCCACCGGAGAACAGGGAGACACCGGGGAGCTGTTTTTT
NA	TRBJ1-1	TRBV5-6	NA	CASSLKGVRTEAFF	TGTGCCAGCAGCTTGAAAGGGGTTAGGACTGAAGCTTTCTTT
NA	TRBJ2-1	TRBV2	NA	CASSGLVSDEQFF	TGTGCCAGCAGTGGTTTGGTTTCGGATGAGCAGTTCTTC
TRBD1	TRBJ1-6	TRBV27	NA	CASSPRQGANSPLHF	TGTGCCAGCAGTCCCCGACAGGGGGCTAATTCACCCCTCCACTTT
NA	TRBJ1-2	TRBV10-2	NA	CASSESRQAHYGYTF	TGCGCCAGCAGTGAGTCTCGACAGGCCCACTATGGCTACACCTTC
TRBD2	TRBJ2-5	TRBV5-5	NA	CASSFSLLAGKVETQYF	TGTGCCAGCAGCTTCAGCCTGCTAGCGGGAAAAGTAGAGACCCAGTACTTC
NA	TRBJ2-7	TRBV6-6	NA	CASIRDTGSEQYF	TGTGCCAGCATTAGGGACACAGGATCCGAGCAGTACTTC
NA	TRBJ2-7	TRBV7-8	NA	CASTRTTDTYEQYF	TGTGCCAGCACCCGGACGACAGATACCTACGAGCAGTACTTC